This TCR beta chain was sequenced in a study of T cell changes during pregnancy in multiple sclerosis. Germline V lookup: CDR1 SGHNT, CDR2 YENEEA. Trimming cost V 0 bases and J 2 bases; bases outside gene matches: 18. CDR3 size: 20 residues. Assay: immunoSEQ multiplex PCR; the TCRdb copy retains only in-frame clones and omits some. The table shows around 69,000 clones, with approximately 90% occurring only once. The gene calls are TRBV11-3 and TRBJ1-2; 7 bases are shared with TRBD1. This receptor was identified in a female donor with multiple sclerosis, enrolled in a pregnancy study. Source: peripheral blood, taken in the third trimester of pregnancy. DNA for the CDR3: TGTGCCAGCAGCTTAGATTCAACTTGGGACAGCCAAAAACCCAACTATGGCTACACCTTC. It codes for CASSLDSTWDSQKPNYGYTF.